The T cell receptor beta chain under discussion was sequenced for a study of metastatic and nonmetastatic thyroid tumors. Findings and caveats of the study: The study reportedly found significantly higher TCR beta diversity in malignant thyroid tumors than benign nodules, in blood and tumor.

Per germline, CDR1 MNHNS and CDR2 SASEGT. This CDR3 contains 15 residues. Trimming removed 3 bases from V and 0 bases from J; junction bases left unmatched: 3. All patients were untreated before thyroid surgery. In its sample, this clone ranks as medium-sized. The antigen remains undetermined. TCRdb re-analyzed the PCR reads using MiXCR. The repertoire holds about 30,000 clones, with about a tenth as singletons. The source is a female donor with papillary thyroid cancer or a benign thyroid nodule (not recorded which). Some clones in this sample may be carry-over from other donors' samples. The sequenced material came from blood. V is TRBV6-1 and J is TRBJ2-7, with TRBD1 identical over 9 bases. The CDR3 nucleotides are TGTGCCAGCAGTGAGGAGACAGGGGGCTCCTACGAGCAGTACTTC. Its protein is CASSEETGGSYEQYF.